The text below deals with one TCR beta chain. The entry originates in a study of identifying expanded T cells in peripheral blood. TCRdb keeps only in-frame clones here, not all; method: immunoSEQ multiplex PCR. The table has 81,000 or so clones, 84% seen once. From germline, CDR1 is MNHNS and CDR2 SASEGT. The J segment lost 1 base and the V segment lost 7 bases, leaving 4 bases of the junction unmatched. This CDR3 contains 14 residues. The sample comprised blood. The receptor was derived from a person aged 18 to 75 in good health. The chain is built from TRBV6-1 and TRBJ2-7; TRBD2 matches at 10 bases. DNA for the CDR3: TGTGCCAGCACGACTAGCGGGTTTTCCTACGAGCAGTACTTC. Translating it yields CASTTSGFSYEQYF.